This T cell receptor (beta chain) emerged from a study of blood T cell repertoires in COVID-19. Study details: Some COVID-19 samples were acute and others convalescent; all came from the United States, Italy and Spain. In each case, the material was cDNA or gDNA derived from T cells, B-cell-depleted T cells, or PBMCs.

This CDR3 has 18 amino acids. V shed 5 bases and J shed 1 base, with 23 bases lying between them. Per germline, CDR1 KGHSH and CDR2 LQKENI. Authors' analysis steps: It was from reference gene primer amplification that nucleated cell counts were estimated. Profiling relied on immunoSEQ multiplex PCR, and the TCRdb table lists in-frame clones only, not all of them. The V and J calls and clone size are taken from that table; D and trimming were inferred from the DNA. The data contain under 350,000 clones, roughly nine tenths of them singletons. The TCR sequence derives from a man aged 18 to 35 with active or convalescent COVID-19. V gene TRBV18 combines with J gene TRBJ1-1; TRBD1 might be the D (6 bases). Sequencing was done on a sample of peripheral blood. CDR3 coding DNA: TGTGCCAGCTCATCTCACGTTACGGGGGGCGACTCGAACACTGAAGCTTTCTTT. Amino acid sequence: CASSSHVTGGDSNTEAFF.